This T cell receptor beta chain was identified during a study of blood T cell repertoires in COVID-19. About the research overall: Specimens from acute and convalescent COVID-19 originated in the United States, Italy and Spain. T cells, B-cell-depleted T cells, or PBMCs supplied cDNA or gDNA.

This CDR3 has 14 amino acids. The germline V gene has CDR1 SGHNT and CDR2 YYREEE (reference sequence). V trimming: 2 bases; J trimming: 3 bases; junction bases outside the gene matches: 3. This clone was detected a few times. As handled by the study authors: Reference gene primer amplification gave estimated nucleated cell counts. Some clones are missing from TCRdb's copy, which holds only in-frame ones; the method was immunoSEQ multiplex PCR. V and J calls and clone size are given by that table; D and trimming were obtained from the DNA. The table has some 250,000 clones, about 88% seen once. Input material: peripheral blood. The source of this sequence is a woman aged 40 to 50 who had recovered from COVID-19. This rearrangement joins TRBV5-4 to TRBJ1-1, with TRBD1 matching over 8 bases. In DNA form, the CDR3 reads TGTGCCAGCAGCTTTCGACAGGGGTACACTGAAGCTTTCTTT. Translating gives CASSFRQGYTEAFF.